In its sample, the clone carrying this T cell receptor (beta chain) was seen a few times. Its specificity is unknown. Looked up from germline, CDR1 is SGHAT and CDR2 is FQNNGV. Deletions cut 5 bases from V and 5 bases from J, with 15 bases between. This CDR3 is 14 amino acids long. This entry comes from a study of identical twins. Whole-study findings and limits: Models predicted too little out-of-frame TCR alpha sharing in monozygotic twins. The study reached conclusions through statistical analysis that was cross-sectional, not following the same donors.

TCRdb called the 5' RACE reads again in MiXCR, with one record for every CDR3 protein. The sample records roughly 700,000 distinct CDR3 sequences, 8.6% being singletons. Healthy Caucasians made up all donors. This same sample was also taken into another study, of yellow fever vaccine responses in identical twins.

Input material: PBMCs. The rearrangement uses TRBV11-2 and TRBJ2-5; D is ambiguous. The TCR sequence derives from a woman aged 18-29 years in good health. The CDR3 bases are TGTGCCAGCAGCCCCCTTGTTTGGGATGAGACCCAGTACTTC. Translated: CASSPLVWDETQYF. Looking up the rest from reference TRBV11-2 and TRBJ2-5 gives the full variable domain: EAGVAQSPRYKIIEKRQSVAFWCNPISGHATLYWYQQILGQGPKLLIQFQNNGVVDDSQLPKDRFSAERLKGVDSTLKIQPAKLEDSAVYLCASSPLVWDETQYFGPGTRLLVL.